The clone carrying this T cell receptor beta chain was seen repeatedly, ten times or more. Its target is not known. The sample originates from a study of T cells in Graves' hyperthyroidism and ophthalmopathy. Patients with uncontrolled infections, other autoimmune diseases, pregnancy or lactation were excluded. Isolation of PBMCs was performed on about 10 ml fresh peripheral blood. The CDR3 runs 12 residues. V dropped 5 bases and J dropped 11 bases, with 15 bases sitting between them. Per the germline V gene, CDR1 is LNHDA and CDR2 is SQIVND (reference sequence). RNA transcripts provided the source from which TCR beta CDR3 regions were amplified. The TCR CDR3 first-round RT-PCR relied on the HTBI primer set. TCRdb passed the multiplex PCR reads through MiXCR, listing each CDR3 protein once. The table lists 600,000 to 700,000 distinct CDR3 sequences, about 14% of them singletons. Study observations and caveats: Also found in blood were most expanded thyroid clonotypes above 0.001. Ophthalmopathy onset followed model prediction by a median approximately 5.9 months.

The specimen sequenced was blood. The V call is TRBV19, the J call TRBJ1-1; no definite D call. The origin of this receptor is a woman in her thirties or forties with Graves' ophthalmopathy. The DNA for the CDR3 is TGTGCCAGTAGTCCGGGCCCCACTAGGGCTTTCTTT. Translation: CASSPGPTRAFF.